The source of this TCR beta chain is a study of OX40 agonist ivuxolimab in advanced cancers. Overall study: Ivuxolimab doses were 0.01, 0.1, 0.3, 1.5, 3 or 10 mg/kg every 2 weeks. A mean age of around 66 years, range roughly 20 to 80, was recorded, and roughly 80% were male. Whole-study results and caveats: On average, a greater number of expanded clones characterised CD8+ T cells relative to CD4+.

The CDR3 consists of 14 residues. Germline trimming cut 0 bases from V and 3 bases from J; bases unmatched to any gene: 2. Germline V gene lookup returns CDR1 SGHRS and CDR2 YFSETQ. The protocol was immunoSEQ multiplex PCR, while the TCRdb copy is restricted to in-frame clones and leaves out a portion. In the table there are about 67,000 clones, under 90% of which are singletons. Concerning this clone: As yet, its antigen is unknown.

The receptor's source is an adult with an advanced solid tumor such as melanoma, head and neck, liver or kidney cancer. The sample in question was CD4+ or CD8+ T cells sorted from blood, obtained in a trial of the OX40 agonist ivuxolimab. The chain has TRBV5-1 and TRBJ2-5; 7 nucleotides line up with TRBD2. The CDR3 nucleotides read TGCGCCAGCAGCTTGGAACGGGGGGAAGAGACCCAGTACTTC. Translation: CASSLERGEETQYF.